The sequence of this T cell receptor (beta chain) was determined in a study of cytomegalovirus exposure and HLA in healthy donors. PCR employed 60 Vbeta and 13 Jbeta primers. Only in-frame clones appear in the TCRdb table, and some are missing; sequencing was by immunoSEQ multiplex PCR. The data contain around 64,000 clones, roughly 74% of them singletons. Concerning this clone itself: Its target is not known.

General study findings and limits: Many donors carried some public TCRs, although rarity characterized most TCR sequences. Common viral pathogens (according to a later analysis) appeared linked to several of the most significant clusters. In a later analysis, HLA-associated TCR beta chains were more clonally expanded than equally common others.

V was shortened by 6 bases and J by 3 bases, with 10 bases between the two germline ends. The CDR3 runs 13 residues. Germline V gene lookup returns CDR1 KGHSH and CDR2 LQKENI. The sample comprised PBMCs. This clonotype originated in a man aged 18 to 29 in good health and CMV-seropositive. This chain joins TRBV18 and TRBJ2-3; a possible D gene is TRBD1 (5 bases). The CDR3 is CASSPDITDTQYF. CDR3 DNA: TGTGCCAGCTCTCCGGACATTACAGATACGCAGTATTTT.